The 20 T cell receptor beta chains below come from one sample, sequenced in a study of vaccination and CD4 T cells after COVID-19. The treatment: approximately nine-day PBMC culture with coronavirus spike peptide pools or control peptides (ViraFEST assay). Cultured CD4+ T-cell DNA underwent Oncomine TCR Beta short-read sequencing. Each CDR3 protein is one row after TCRdb ran MiXCR on the PCR reads. The table records roughly 16,000 distinct CDR3 sequences, 63% of them present only once. Their cognate antigens are unknown. Source material: CD4+ T cells from blood, cultured in vitro. These receptors were collected from a human donor who had recovered from COVID-19.

V is TRBV27 and J is TRBJ2-1; 7 bases line up with TRBD2. J was trimmed by 6 bases and V by 1 base; bases with no gene match: 9. The CDR3 extends over 16 amino acids. The V gene's germline CDR1 is MNHEY and CDR2 SMNVEV (reference sequence). In DNA form, the CDR3 reads TGTGCCAGCAGTTTATATGCCAGCGGGACGGGCAATGAGCAGTTCTTC. Translation gives CASSLYASGTGNEQFF.

The V gene is TRBV2, the J gene TRBJ2-3, with D possibly being TRBD2 (5 bases). The CDR3 totals 15 residues. From germline, CDR1 is SNHLY and CDR2 FYNNEI. V dropped 5 bases and J dropped 3 bases, with 15 bases sitting between them. The CDR3 is CASSIGSGLTDTQYF. The CDR3, as DNA: TGTGCCAGCAGTATAGGGAGTGGGTTAACAGATACGCAGTATTTT.

The genes are TRBV28 and TRBJ2-3, with D maybe TRBD1 (7 bases). Trimming removed 5 bases at V and 0 bases at J, with 15 bases between. The length of the CDR3 is 16 residues. Germline lookup yields CDR1 MDHEN and CDR2 SYDVKM. The CDR3: CASSLLRDRSTDTQYF. As DNA, the CDR3 is TGTGCCAGCAGTCTCCTGCGGGACAGAAGCACAGATACGCAGTATTTT.

The chain is built from TRBV7-2 and TRBJ2-5, with D hard to call. Trimming cost V 5 bases and J 4 bases, with 17 bases left between them. This CDR3 has 15 residues. CDR1 is SGHTA, CDR2 FQGNSA, per germline. The CDR3 region is CASSPPTALGETQYF. DNA of the CDR3: TGTGCCAGCAGCCCCCCGACTGCCTTAGGAGAGACCCAGTACTTC.

The chain combines TRBV6-1 with TRBJ1-2, with a weak D call TRBD1 (5 bases). Germline assignment: CDR1 MNHNS and CDR2 SASEGT. This CDR3 has 21 residues. Trimming stripped 8 bases from V and 2 bases from J, with 36 bases between. The CDR3 DNA is TGTGCCAGCTACAACCCAAAAAGGGGCCAGCCGGGCGTGTCGCGGAACTATGGCTACACCTTC. Translated, it gives CASYNPKRGQPGVSRNYGYTF.

The chain employs TRBV28 and TRBJ1-1; TRBD1 agrees at 9 bases. Germline trimming cut 5 bases from V and 3 bases from J; bases unmatched to any gene: 13. Germline V CDR1 and CDR2: MDHEN, SYDVKM. The CDR3 contains 17 residues. CDR3 coding DNA: TGTGCCAGCAGTCCCCTTACGACAGGGGGTCGGTACACTGAAGCTTTCTTT. Protein product: CASSPLTTGGRYTEAFF.

The table lists this clonotype with a few counts. J is TRBJ1-1 and V is TRBV7-2; D not certain. The CDR3 totals 15 residues. Trimming removed 7 bases from V and 3 bases from J, with 18 bases in between. Germline V gene sequence: CDR1 SGHTA, CDR2 FQGNSA. In DNA, the CDR3 is TGTGCCAGCACCCGTACGGGCGGTAGGCACACTGAAGCTTTCTTT. Amino acid sequence: CASTRTGGRHTEAFF.

This clonotype appeared a few times. This chain links TRBV24-1 with TRBJ1-5; perhaps TRBD1 as D (5 bases). This CDR3 comprises 17 residues. Germline V gene lookup returns CDR1 KGHDR and CDR2 SFDVKD. Trimming shortened V by 4 bases and J by 0 bases, and 15 bases separated the two germline ends. The CDR3 reads CATSEGGGAYSNQPQHF. CDR3 DNA: TGTGCCACCAGTGAGGGCGGCGGGGCATATAGCAATCAGCCCCAGCATTTT.

The CDR3 region has the DNA TGCAGTGCTAGAGTCCCGACTAGCATGGAGCAGTTCTTC. Translation: CSARVPTSMEQFF. This chain links TRBV20-1 with TRBJ2-1; 7 positions match TRBD2. CDR1 is DFQATT and CDR2 is SNEGSKA in the germline V gene (reference sequence). Trimming at V came to 1 base and at J to 10 bases, leaving 7 bases not matched to a gene. CDR3 length: 13 residues.

The CDR3 DNA reads as TGTGCCAGCACCAAGAGGGAGGAAGGCACAAAGTATTTT. It encodes CASTKREEGTKYF. The rearrangement joins TRBV2 to TRBJ2-3; D possibly corresponds to TRBD2 (6 bases). With 7 bases removed from V and 13 bases from J, the gap between germline ends came to 21 bases. Germline V gene lookup returns CDR1 SNHLY and CDR2 FYNNEI. The CDR3 totals 13 residues.

By share, this clonotype ranks as medium-sized. The V call is TRBV6-5, the J call TRBJ2-4; D might be TRBD1 or TRBD2, each matching 5 bases. This CDR3 comprises 14 residues. Trimming removed 2 bases from V and 0 bases from J, with 5 bases in between. Germline assignment: CDR1 MNHEY and CDR2 SVGAGI. The chain's CDR3 is CASSYGTAKNIQYF. As DNA, the CDR3 is TGTGCCAGCAGTTACGGGACAGCCAAAAACATTCAGTACTTC.

This clonotype was observed a few times. V is TRBV6-2 or TRBV6-3 and J is TRBJ2-2, with 7 bases matching TRBD1. In germline, CDR1 is MNHEY, CDR2 SVGEGT. This CDR3 region has 17 residues. J lost 4 bases, V lost 5 bases, and 13 bases had no gene match. DNA for the CDR3: TGTGCCAGCAGTACCGGGGACAGATATTTGACCACCGGGGAGCTGTTTTTT. It is translated as CASSTGDRYLTTGELFF.

This clonotype was seen only a few times. The CDR3 here is CSAQKQGPYYEQYF. In nucleotides, the CDR3 is TGCAGTGCCCAGAAACAGGGGCCCTACTACGAGCAGTACTTC. The chain combines TRBV20-1 with TRBJ2-7, with 7 bases matching TRBD1. The CDR3 extends over 14 amino acids. J gave up 3 bases and V 6 bases, and 11 bases lay outside the gene matches. The germline gives CDR1 DFQATT, CDR2 SNEGSKA (reference sequence).

V is TRBV2 and J is TRBJ2-1; 8 nucleotides align to TRBD2. CDR3 length: 15 residues. CDR1 and CDR2 from the germline V gene are SNHLY and FYNNEI. With V trimmed by 4 bases and J by 4 bases, 6 bases remained unmatched. The CDR3: CASSVRGGGYNEQFF. The CDR3 nucleotides are TGTGCCAGCAGTGTACGGGGGGGCGGTTACAATGAGCAGTTCTTC. The full variable domain, completed using reference TRBV2 and TRBJ2-1, is EPEVTQTPSHQVTQMGQEVILRCVPISNHLYFYWYRQILGQKVEFLVSFYNNEISEKSEIFDDQFSVERPDGSNFTLKIRSTKLEDSAMYFCASSVRGGGYNEQFFGPGTRLTVL.

V gene TRBV7-9 combines with J gene TRBJ2-7, with 8 bases that match TRBD2. Germline V gene data show CDR1 as SEHNR and CDR2 as FQNEAQ (reference sequence). With V trimmed by 5 bases and J by 4 bases, 7 bases remained unmatched. The CDR3 runs to 14 residues. The CDR3: CASSPGGAGYEQYF. Here the CDR3 DNA reads TGTGCCAGCAGCCCCGGGGGGGCGGGGTACGAGCAGTACTTC.

This chain connects TRBV28 to TRBJ1-2; possible D gene TRBD1, 5 bases. The CDR3 length is 12 residues. Germline loops: CDR1 MDHEN, CDR2 SYDVKM. Trimming took 5 bases from V and 12 from J, leaving 16 bases between them. The CDR3 DNA sequence: TGTGCCAGCAGTACAGGCCCCAAGGTTAACACCTTC. Amino acid sequence: CASSTGPKVNTF.

The count of this clonotype is one. V is TRBV7-9 and J is TRBJ1-6; weak D call: TRBD1 (5 bases). The CDR3 extends over 15 amino acids. V was cut by 1 base and J by 7 bases, with 11 bases left in between. Germline V gene lookup returns CDR1 SEHNR and CDR2 FQNEAQ (reference sequence). Here the CDR3 reads CASSLVAGPNSPLHF. DNA of the CDR3: TGTGCCAGCAGCTTAGTGGCAGGGCCCAATTCACCCCTCCACTTT.

The chain recombines TRBV11-1 with TRBJ2-3; D is tentatively TRBD1 or TRBD2 (5 bases each). There are 16 residues in the CDR3. V shed 3 bases and J shed 0 bases, with 13 bases lying between them. CDR1 is SGHAT and CDR2 is FQDESV in the germline V gene (reference sequence). CDR3 sequence: CASSLRGRSSTDTQYF. The CDR3 DNA is TGTGCCAGCAGCTTGAGGGGACGCTCTAGCACAGATACGCAGTATTTT.

This chain links TRBV5-1 with TRBJ2-5, with 8 bases lining up with TRBD2. Losses at the gene ends were 2 bases for V and 7 bases for J; bases not matched to a gene: 10. In germline, CDR1 is SGHRS, CDR2 YFSETQ. The CDR3 length is 15 residues. The CDR3 spells CASSFSGNGPGTQYF. The CDR3 DNA is TGCGCCAGCAGCTTTAGCGGGAACGGACCTGGGACCCAGTACTTC.

V is TRBV6-1 and J is TRBJ2-7, with TRBD1 identical over 7 bases. This CDR3 spans 16 amino acids. In germline, CDR1 is MNHNS, CDR2 SASEGT. V lost 2 bases and J lost 6; bases outside the gene matches: 13. CDR3: CASSELPGTVASEQYF. CDR3 in DNA: TGTGCCAGCAGTGAACTACCGGGGACAGTGGCTAGCGAGCAGTACTTC.